The TCR beta chain under discussion was sequenced for a study of cytomegalovirus exposure and HLA in healthy donors. Profiling relied on immunoSEQ multiplex PCR, and the TCRdb table lists in-frame clones only, not all of them. The repertoire holds approximately 110,000 clones, with around nine tenths as singletons. This CDR3 spans 15 amino acids. Unmatched junction bases numbered 6, after V lost 3 bases and J lost 6 bases. Germline assignment: CDR1 SGHNT and CDR2 YYREEE (reference sequence). This TCR was sampled from a woman aged 18 to 35 in good health and CMV-seronegative. Sample: PBMCs. The V gene is TRBV5-4, the J gene TRBJ2-2; 9 bases line up with TRBD1. The chain's CDR3 is CASSSGDRAAGELFF. The CDR3 region has the DNA TGTGCCAGCAGCTCGGGGGACAGGGCGGCCGGGGAGCTGTTTTTT.